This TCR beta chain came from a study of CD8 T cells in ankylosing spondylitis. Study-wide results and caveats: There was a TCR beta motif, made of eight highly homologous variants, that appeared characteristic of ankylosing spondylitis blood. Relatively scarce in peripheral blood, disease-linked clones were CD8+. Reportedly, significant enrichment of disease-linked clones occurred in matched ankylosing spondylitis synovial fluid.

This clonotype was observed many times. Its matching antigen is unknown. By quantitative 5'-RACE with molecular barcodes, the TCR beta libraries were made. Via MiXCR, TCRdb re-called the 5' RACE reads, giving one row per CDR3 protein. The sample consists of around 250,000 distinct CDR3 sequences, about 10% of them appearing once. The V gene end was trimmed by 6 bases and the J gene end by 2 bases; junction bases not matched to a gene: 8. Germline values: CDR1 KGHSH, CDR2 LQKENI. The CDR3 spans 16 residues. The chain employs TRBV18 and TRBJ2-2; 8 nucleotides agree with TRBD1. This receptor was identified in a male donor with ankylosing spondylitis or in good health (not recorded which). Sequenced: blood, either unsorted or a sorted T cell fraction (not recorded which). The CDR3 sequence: CASSLDGTGNTGELFF. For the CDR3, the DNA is TGTGCCAGCTCGCTTGACGGGACAGGAAACACCGGGGAGCTGTTTTTT.